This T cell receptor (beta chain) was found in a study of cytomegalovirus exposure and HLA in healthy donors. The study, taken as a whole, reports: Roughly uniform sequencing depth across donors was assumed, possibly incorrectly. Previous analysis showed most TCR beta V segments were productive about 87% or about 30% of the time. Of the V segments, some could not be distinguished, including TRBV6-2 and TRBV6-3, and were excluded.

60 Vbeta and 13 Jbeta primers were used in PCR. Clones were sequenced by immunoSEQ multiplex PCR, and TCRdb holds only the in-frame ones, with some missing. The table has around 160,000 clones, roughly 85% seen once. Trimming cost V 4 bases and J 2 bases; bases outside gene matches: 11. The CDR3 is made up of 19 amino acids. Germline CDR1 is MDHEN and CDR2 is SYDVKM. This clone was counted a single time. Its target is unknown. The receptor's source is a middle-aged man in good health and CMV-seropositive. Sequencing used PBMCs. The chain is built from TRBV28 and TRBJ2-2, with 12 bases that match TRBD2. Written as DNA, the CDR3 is TGTGCCAGCAGTTCCCCTAGCGGGGGGGTACCTCTAAACACCGGGGAGCTGTTTTTT. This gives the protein CASSSPSGGVPLNTGELFF.